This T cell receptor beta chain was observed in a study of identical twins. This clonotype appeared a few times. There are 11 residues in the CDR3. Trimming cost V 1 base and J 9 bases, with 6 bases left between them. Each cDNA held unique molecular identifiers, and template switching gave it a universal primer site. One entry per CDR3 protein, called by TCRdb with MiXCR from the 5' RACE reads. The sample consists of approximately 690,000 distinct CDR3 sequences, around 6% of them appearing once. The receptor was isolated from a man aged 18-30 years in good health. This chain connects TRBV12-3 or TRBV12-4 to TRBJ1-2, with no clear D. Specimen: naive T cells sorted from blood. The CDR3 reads CASSLGGRYTF. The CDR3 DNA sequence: TGTGCCAGCAGTTTAGGGGGTCGCTACACCTTC.